Included here is one T cell receptor beta chain sequence, with context. These data come from a study of blood T cells in healthy people across ages. Next came a second PCR, run for about 6 to 11 cycles, which used a sample-barcoded 5' primer along with a J-beta primer mix. TCRdb recomputed calls from the 5' RACE reads with MiXCR, one row per CDR3 protein. The table records about 1.8 million distinct CDR3 sequences, roughly 50% of them present only once. This CDR3 is built from 13 residues. V shed 5 bases and J shed 5 bases, with 12 bases lying between them. This TCR was recovered from a middle-aged woman in good health. Sequencing was carried out using blood. The rearrangement joins TRBV12-3 or TRBV12-4 to TRBJ2-5; the D is unclear. DNA of the CDR3: TGTGCCAGCAGTCCCGTTAACGGCGAGACCCAGTACTTC. It yields the protein CASSPVNGETQYF.